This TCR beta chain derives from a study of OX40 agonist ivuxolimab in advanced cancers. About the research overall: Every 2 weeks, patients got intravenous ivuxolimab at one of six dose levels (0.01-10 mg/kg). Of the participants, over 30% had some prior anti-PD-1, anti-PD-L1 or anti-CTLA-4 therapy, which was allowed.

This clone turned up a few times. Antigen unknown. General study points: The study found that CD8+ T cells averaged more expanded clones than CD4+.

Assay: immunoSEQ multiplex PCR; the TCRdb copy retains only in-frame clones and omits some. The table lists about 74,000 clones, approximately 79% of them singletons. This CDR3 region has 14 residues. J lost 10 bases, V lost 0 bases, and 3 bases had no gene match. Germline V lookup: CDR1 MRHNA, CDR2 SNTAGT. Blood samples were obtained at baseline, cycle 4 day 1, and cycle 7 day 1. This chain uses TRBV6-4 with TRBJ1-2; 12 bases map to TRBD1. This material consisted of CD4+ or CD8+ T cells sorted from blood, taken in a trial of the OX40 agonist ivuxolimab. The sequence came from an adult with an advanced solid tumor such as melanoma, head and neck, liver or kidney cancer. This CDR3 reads CASSDSGTGGFYTF. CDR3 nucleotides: TGTGCCAGCAGTGACTCAGGGACAGGGGGCTTCTACACCTTC.